This T cell receptor (beta chain) appears in the sequencing data of a study of cytomegalovirus exposure and HLA in healthy donors (dated by TCRdb to about 2017). Background on the whole study: An earlier analysis of roughly 570 of the donors reported approximately 300 Gb of sequence data and 90 million to 120 million unique TCR beta sequences obtained from around 190 million T cells. Among roughly 400 genotyped donors of the cohort, an average of roughly 230,000 unique TCR beta nucleotide sequences was sequenced per donor, of which about 20% were non-productive. Approximately 300 gigabases of sequencing data and roughly 81 million unique TCR sequences made up an early release that covered some 640 HLA-typed donors. Besides the first cohort of around 670 subjects, a separate validation cohort made up of roughly 120 different subjects was used. The T cell repertoires of some 700 subjects were profiled by immunosequencing and related to cytomegalovirus serostatus. Because of strong linkage in the cohort, roughly five DR-DQ haplotypes were treated as single units for association and clustering. Of the roughly 400 genotyped donors, over 70% fell in the genetic ancestry cluster associated with self-reported Caucasian donors. High-throughput TCR immunosequencing, statistical association of individual TCRs with disease status, and machine learning were combined to predict cytomegalovirus infection status. Typing coverage varied by locus: about 620-640 donors for A, B, C, DRB1 and DQB1; some 520 for DQA1; nearly 610 for DPA1; approximately 470 for DPB1. In a later genetic analysis, genome-wide SNP genotypes for about 55% of the roughly 670 donors were used, and that subset was treated as a discovery cohort. Both class I and class II loci were covered by HLA typing, at four-digit resolution. A later analysis re-analyzed previously published TCR beta repertoires from 500 to 700 donors and added high-resolution HLA genotyping to study TCR occurrence patterns. The study aimed to test whether signatures of past pathogen exposure could be identified by cataloging public T cell receptors. All discovery cohort repertoires had been generated using a single sequencing platform. Donor age, sex, ethnicity and CMV serostatus were compiled alongside the repertoire data. An earlier analysis of nearly 600 of the donors applied high-throughput TCR beta sequencing to assess whether each TCR beta V gene segment acted as functional or pseudogenic. Rather than drawing on any new phenotypic data, the later analysis identified candidate immune exposures from TCR beta sequences and the way those sequences occurred across donors.

General study outcomes and caveats: A group of highly shared sequence variants was considered likely to be a technical artifact of the sequencing pipeline. The classifier was reported to diagnose cytomegalovirus status with high specificity and sensitivity in both the original and validation cohorts. In a later genetic analysis, a missense DCLRE1C variant was associated with V-gene and J-gene trimming of TCR beta chains, and the association was replicated in an independent cohort. A later analysis found that most CMV-associated TCR beta chains appeared HLA-restricted, with HLA associations seemingly driven largely by CMV exposure. Most TCR sequences were seen in very few donors, while some public TCRs were found in many individuals. Some IMGT-functional V segments, including TRBV6-2 and TRBV6-3, could not be distinguished by the 87-base-pair reads and were therefore excluded. Strong co-occurrence of HLA alleles, especially DR and DQ, made assigning TCR associations to individual alleles difficult. Three of the identified cytomegalovirus-associated TCR beta chains were confirmed in vitro to be specific for cytomegalovirus antigens. Because counts were too low, 15 to 20 rarely observed V segments, including chromosome 9 orphons, were excluded from the earlier analysis of under 650 of the donors. CMV serostatus was the only immune exposure information available for the cohort. A later analysis found that TCR association rates varied across HLA loci, with DRB1 alleles showing the most associated TCRs and HLA-C alleles the fewest. Correlated functional status among segregating V segments might be attributable to linkage disequilibrium, but an unknown experimental factor could not be ruled out. In an earlier analysis of about 600 of the donors, most TCR beta V segments appeared in productive rearrangements about 87% or about 30% of the time, broadly matching IMGT annotations. The cohort was sequenced for TCR beta chains only, and without alpha or paired-chain data the features that could be detected were limited. The authors suggested that the approach could potentially be generalized to other disease states and immunological phenotypes. A further reported finding was that TCR beta sequences accurately predicted the HLA-A and HLA-B alleles for most subjects in the first cohort. Several of the top co-occurrence clusters appeared to be linked to parvovirus B19, influenza, CMV and Epstein-Barr virus, according to a later analysis. A later analysis associated about 16,000 TCR beta sequences with specific HLA alleles at a false discovery rate of 0.05. A total of fewer than 200 TCR beta chains were listed by the study as associated with cytomegalovirus. HLA typing was unavailable for some donors at each locus, so association tests used only the typed subset. A later analysis found that HLA-associated TCR beta chains were more clonally expanded and had lower generation probabilities than equally common non-associated chains. The presence/absence analyses assumed that sequencing depth was roughly uniform across donors, and that assumption may not be true. According to a later genetic analysis, donors in an Asian-associated ancestry cluster had fewer N-insertions in productive TCRs than the approximately 670-donor mean.

Remarks on this clone: Its antigen specificity is not known.

Sequences SGHRS (CDR1) and YFSETQ (CDR2) are obtained from the germline V gene. The CDR3 starts with the cysteine, ends with the phenylalanine, and has 14 residues. The CDR3 DNA has 42 bases and is translated from base 1. The junction carries 16 bases between V and J, which are trimmed by 7 bases and 2 bases respectively. In total, fewer than 750 healthy bone marrow donors made up the cohort. All cohort members were sampled while nominally healthy, although unrecorded immune exposures were likely present. The donor tested CMV seropositive, placing the donor among the 289 seropositive members of the cohort. Every donor gave a peripheral blood sample, and the peripheral blood mononuclear cells from that sample were used for TCR beta sequencing. Genomic DNA was extracted from the blood cell samples with the Qiagen DNeasy Blood Extraction Kit. Library construction relied on the immunoSEQ multiplex PCR assay. For the multiplex PCR, a mixture combining 60 forward primers for TCR Vbeta segments and 13 reverse primers for TCR Jbeta segments was used. The CDR3 region of rearranged TCR beta genes was amplified from genomic DNA by a multiplex PCR assay. The amplified TCR beta libraries were sequenced on the Illumina HiSeq System as 87-base-pair reads. The published analysis was carried out like this. A later analysis tallied 75 million to 95 million unique TCR beta chains across the 666 repertoires, and around 9.9 million of those chains were shared by two or more donors. Raw reads were error-corrected and collapsed into unique sequences by a nearest-neighbor algorithm in which closely related sequences were merged to remove PCR and sequencing errors. Alignment of CDR3 sequences to IMGT reference sequences was used to assign V, D and J gene segments. For a sequence to be retained, at least a six-nucleotide match to both a V gene segment and a J gene segment was required. Rearrangements were classified as productive when the CDR3 lacked stop codons and remained in frame with V and J, and all other rearrangements were classified as non-productive. Following IMGT convention, CDR3 was defined as the stretch from the second conserved V-encoded cysteine up to the conserved J-encoded phenylalanine. The earlier analysis of approximately 590 of the donors excluded any sequence lacking an unambiguous match to a single V gene segment. An earlier analysis of 587 of the donors classified V segments as functional when productive rearrangements were above 56.7% and as segregating when the standard deviation between donors was above 5%. To diagnose cytomegalovirus status from the catalog of TCR beta chain sequences, a statistical classification framework was built. A later analysis assigned V and J genes by comparing TCR nucleotide sequences with IMGT/GENE-DB human TR gene sequences. A later analysis assigned CDR3 sequences and most-parsimonious VDJ recombination scenarios with the TCRdist pipeline. In a later analysis, each TCR beta chain was defined by its CDR3 amino acid sequence together with its V-gene family, and reads lacking a unique V-gene family were excluded. In a later analysis, fewer than 600 highly shared, low-generation-probability nucleotide sequences were removed to address suspected cross-contamination and a sequencing artifact. For each public chain, a later analysis derived a clonal expansion index from normalized ranks of inferred template counts within each repertoire. Generation probabilities in a later analysis came from a VDJ recombination model fitted to out-of-frame rearrangements, and those results were checked against IGoR. In a later analysis, TCR-TCR, TCR-HLA and TCR-CMV co-occurrence was scored with hypergeometric tests, and a repertoire-size bias correction was applied to TCR pairs. To estimate false discovery rates, a later analysis permuted the HLA or CMV assignments 20 times. In a later analysis, co-occurring TCRs were grouped using DBSCAN, and TCRdist sequence similarity was added for clustering within HLA-allele-positive subsets. Repertoires with fewer than 30,000 or more than 120,000 public chains were left out of co-occurrence clustering, as were about five repertoires with anomalous nucleotide sharing. TCRdb obtained this table from immuneACCESS and retained in-frame rearrangements with V and J assigned. These tables miss some clones; where compared with another copy, unresolved V genes account for less than half of the shortfall, and the remainder is unexplained. V and J calls and clone size are as listed in that table; D and trimming were resolved from the DNA. Per the sample table, the count is tens of thousands of clones. The ten largest clones capture about 9.2% of the sample.

This sequence uses TRBV5-1 and TRBJ2-7; perhaps TRBD2 is the D gene, with 6 bases matching. The receptor was isolated from a man aged 50-60 years in good health and CMV-seropositive. Sample: PBMCs. Here is the DNA: TGCGCCAGCCCAAGGCGGAGGGCCCCCTACGAGCAGTACTTC. It translates as CASPRRRAPYEQYF.